The 25 T cell receptor beta chains given below trace back to one sample, sequenced in a study of blood T cell repertoires in COVID-19. Using immunoSEQ multiplex PCR, the repertoire was profiled, and TCRdb retains in-frame clones only, with some absent. The data hold almost 80,000 clones, with about four fifths observed a single time. The sequenced sample consisted of peripheral blood. All receptors come from a woman in her 70s with acute or convalescent COVID-19.

This chain joins TRBV5-1 and TRBJ2-3; unclear D gene. The germline V and J ends were trimmed by 0 bases and 5 bases, with 4 bases remaining between them. CDR1 SGHRS and CDR2 YFSETQ come from the germline V gene. The CDR3 is 12 amino acids. The CDR3 DNA sequence: TGCGCCAGCAGCTTGGTTAGAGATACGCAGTATTTT. The encoded protein is CASSLVRDTQYF.

This clone has a single count. This chain uses TRBV4-2 with TRBJ2-7; D unclear. The germline V gene encodes CDR1 LGHNA and CDR2 YNFKEQ. V was cut by 0 bases and J by 3 bases, with 12 bases left in between. The CDR3 sequence is 15 residues long. In nucleotides, the CDR3 is TGTGCCAGCAGCCAAGAAACGGGTGTTATCTACGAGCAGTACTTC. This gives the protein CASSQETGVIYEQYF.

J is TRBJ2-5 and V is TRBV5-1, with D tentatively TRBD1 (5 bases). Germline loops: CDR1 SGHRS, CDR2 YFSETQ. V was trimmed by 5 bases and J by 5 bases, leaving 19 bases between them. The CDR3 covers 15 residues. CDR3 protein: CASSLQERVRETQYF. The DNA of the CDR3 is TGCGCCAGCAGTTTACAGGAAAGAGTTCGGGAGACCCAGTACTTC. Using reference TRBV5-1 and TRBJ2-5 for the parts outside the CDR3, the full variable domain is KAGVTQTPRYLIKTRGQQVTLSCSPISGHRSVSWYQQTPGQGLQFLFEYFSETQRNKGNFPGRFSGRQFSNSRSEMNVSTLELGDSALYLCASSLQERVRETQYFGPGTRLLVL.

V is TRBV28 and J is TRBJ2-4; D is perhaps TRBD2 (7 bases). The CDR3 runs 14 residues. V shed 5 bases and J shed 0 bases, with 8 bases lying between them. Germline V gene data show CDR1 as MDHEN and CDR2 as SYDVKM. This CDR3 reads CASSRGAAKNIQYF. The CDR3 DNA reads TGTGCCAGCAGTCGGGGGGCAGCCAAAAACATTCAGTACTTC.

The chain is built from TRBV10-1 and TRBJ2-1, with a tentative D call TRBD2 (5 bases). With 6 bases removed from V and 5 bases from J, the gap between germline ends came to 11 bases. Per the germline V gene, CDR1 is WNHNN and CDR2 is SYGVQD (reference sequence). The CDR3 loop spans 13 amino acids. The CDR3, as DNA: TGCGCCAGCAGCCAGGAGGTGGACAATGAGCAGTTCTTC. It encodes CASSQEVDNEQFF.

The chain uses TRBV3-1 (or the pseudogene TRBV3-2) and TRBJ2-1; no reliable D call. Trimming stripped 1 base from V and 7 bases from J, with 14 bases between. The CDR3 covers 15 residues. From germline, CDR1 is LGHDT and CDR2 YNNKEL (reference sequence). The CDR3 sequence: CASSQAAGFRNEQFF. In nucleotides, the CDR3 is TGTGCCAGCAGCCAAGCAGCAGGTTTCCGAAATGAGCAGTTCTTC.

Here the CDR3 DNA reads TGTGCCAGCAATGTCAGGGGATCGAACACTGAAGCTTTCTTT. Translated: CASNVRGSNTEAFF. The chain links TRBV3-1 (or the pseudogene TRBV3-2) to TRBJ1-1; possible D gene TRBD1, 6 bases. This CDR3 is 14 amino acids long. The V and J ends lost 7 bases and 1 base respectively, with 13 bases between them. CDR1 and CDR2 from the germline V gene are LGHDT and YNNKEL (reference sequence).

This rearrangement joins TRBV6-4 to TRBJ2-2; 7 bases line up with TRBD2. J was trimmed by 6 bases and V by 3 bases; bases with no gene match: 4. The CDR3 is 14 amino acids. Germline CDR1 reads MRHNA; CDR2 reads SNTAGT. The CDR3 here is CASSEAGFAGELFF. The CDR3 region has the DNA TGTGCCAGCAGTGAAGCGGGATTCGCCGGGGAGCTGTTTTTT.

The chain links TRBV29-1 to TRBJ1-4, with a weak D call TRBD1 (6 bases). CDR1 SQVTM and CDR2 ANQGSEA come from the germline V gene. The CDR3 length is 12 residues. Trimming removed 3 bases at V and 5 bases at J, with 7 bases between. The CDR3 DNA reads TGCAGCGTTGATACAGGGAATGAAAAACTGTTTTTT. Translated: CSVDTGNEKLFF.

The J gene is TRBJ1-6, the V gene TRBV3-1 (or the pseudogene TRBV3-2); 10 positions match TRBD1. Germline V gives CDR1 LGHDT, CDR2 YNNKEL (reference sequence). This CDR3 region has 18 residues. With V trimmed by 3 bases and J by 2 bases, 7 bases remained unmatched. The chain's CDR3 is CASSHGQGDGPYNSPLHF. In nucleotides, the CDR3 is TGTGCCAGCAGCCACGGACAGGGGGATGGCCCCTATAATTCACCCCTCCACTTT.

The chain employs TRBV5-6 and TRBJ2-7, with 7 bases aligning to TRBD2. Trimming removed 0 bases from V and 0 bases from J; junction bases left unmatched: 3. This CDR3 is 15 amino acids long. The germline gives CDR1 SGHDT, CDR2 YYEEEE. CDR3 DNA sequence: TGTGCCAGCAGCTTGGGGCCTAGCGGCTCCTACGAGCAGTACTTC. It translates to CASSLGPSGSYEQYF.

The rearrangement joins TRBV3-1 (or the pseudogene TRBV3-2) to TRBJ2-5; TRBD2 aligns across 7 bases. Trimming at V came to 7 bases and at J to 4 bases, leaving 15 bases not matched to a gene. CDR1 is LGHDT, CDR2 YNNKEL, per germline (reference sequence). This CDR3 is built from 16 residues. Here the CDR3 DNA reads TGTGCCAGCACCACCAAGGTCCCAACTAGCGCAGAGACCCAGTACTTC. It specifies CASTTKVPTSAETQYF.

This clone occurred a few times. This chain uses TRBV7-8 with TRBJ2-1; 8 nucleotides line up with TRBD2. V lost 4 bases, J lost 0 bases, and 14 bases stayed unmatched. From germline, CDR1 is SGHVS and CDR2 FQNEAQ. This CDR3 region has 19 residues. The CDR3 bases are TGTGCCAGCAGCTCCCCGACTAGCGAACGACCTACCTCCTACAATGAGCAGTTCTTC. Residues: CASSSPTSERPTSYNEQFF.

The rearrangement joins TRBV10-1 to TRBJ2-1, with unresolved D. CDR3 length equals 12 residues. V shed 2 bases and J shed 9 bases, with 8 bases lying between them. Germline-derived CDR1 and CDR2 are WNHNN and SYGVQD (reference sequence). The CDR3 sequence is CASSETFGEQFF. The CDR3 bases are TGCGCCAGCAGTGAGACCTTCGGTGAGCAGTTCTTC.

The J gene is TRBJ1-3, the V gene TRBV2; 8 nucleotides match TRBD1. The CDR3 covers 16 residues. J lost 2 bases, V lost 2 bases, and 5 bases had no gene match. CDR1 is SNHLY and CDR2 is FYNNEI in the germline V gene. Here the CDR3 reads CASSEKRTGPGNTIYF. CDR3 DNA: TGTGCCAGCAGTGAAAAAAGGACAGGGCCTGGAAACACCATATATTTT.

J is TRBJ2-3 and V is TRBV9; a possible D gene is TRBD2 (6 bases). With 2 bases removed from V and 2 bases from J, the gap between germline ends came to 12 bases. The CDR3 spans 15 residues. In germline, CDR1 is SGDLS, CDR2 YYNGEE. The CDR3 loop reads CASSVEGRVTDTQYF. The DNA for the CDR3 is TGTGCCAGCAGCGTGGAGGGCCGGGTCACAGATACGCAGTATTTT.

The gene calls are TRBV18 and TRBJ1-1; TRBD1 agrees at 8 bases. CDR3 length: 14 residues. V lost 8 bases and J lost 1; bases outside the gene matches: 6. Germline values: CDR1 KGHSH, CDR2 LQKENI. This chain's CDR3 is CASVPGTGNTEAFF. The CDR3 nucleotides are TGTGCCAGCGTCCCCGGGACAGGGAACACTGAAGCTTTCTTT.

This sequence joins TRBV28 and TRBJ2-7; D might be TRBD1 (5 bases). The V and J ends lost 4 bases and 3 bases respectively, with 19 bases between them. CDR1 is MDHEN, CDR2 SYDVKM, per germline. There are 16 residues in the CDR3. CDR3 in amino acids: CASSSPTGLLRYEQYF. The CDR3 DNA reads TGTGCCAGCAGTTCCCCTACAGGTCTACTACGCTACGAGCAGTACTTC.

The chain joins TRBV7-8 to TRBJ2-7; D is uncertain. V gave up 0 bases and J gave up 3 bases, with 6 bases separating them. CDR1 is SGHVS, CDR2 FQNEAQ, per germline. The CDR3 covers 13 residues. CDR3 residues: CASSLAKNYEQYF. CDR3 in DNA: TGTGCCAGCAGCTTAGCCAAAAACTACGAGCAGTACTTC.

V is TRBV3-1 (or the pseudogene TRBV3-2) and J is TRBJ1-5, with D maybe TRBD1 (6 bases). The CDR3 is 15 residues long. The V gene's germline CDR1 is LGHDT and CDR2 YNNKEL (reference sequence). V lost 3 bases to trimming and J lost 4 bases, with 13 bases between them. CDR3 amino acids: CASSHSGARNQPQHF. The CDR3 DNA reads TGTGCCAGCAGCCATTCAGGGGCCAGAAATCAGCCCCAGCATTTT.

The chain uses TRBV19 and TRBJ1-2; 7 bases are shared with TRBD1. CDR1 LNHDA and CDR2 SQIVND come from the germline V gene (reference sequence). This CDR3 has 15 amino acids. J lost 4 bases, V lost 8 bases, and 13 bases had no gene match. CDR3 protein: CASLPQGFRVYGYTF. CDR3 sequence (DNA): TGTGCCAGTTTGCCACAGGGGTTCCGCGTCTATGGCTACACCTTC.

The CDR3 nucleotides read TGTGCCAGCAGCTTGGGCGGGCAGGGGTCGGAAGGCTACACCTTC. Translating gives CASSLGGQGSEGYTF. The chain joins TRBV5-6 to TRBJ1-2; D may be TRBD1 (6 bases). The germline V gene has CDR1 SGHDT and CDR2 YYEEEE. The germline V and J ends were trimmed by 0 bases and 8 bases, with 17 bases remaining between them. CDR3 length equals 15 residues.

V and J are TRBV5-1 and TRBJ2-3; no clear D gene. Germline V lookup: CDR1 SGHRS, CDR2 YFSETQ. Trimming removed 2 bases from V and 5 bases from J, with 15 bases in between. The CDR3 sequence is 15 residues long. This CDR3 reads CASSLKREVGDTQYF. CDR3 coding DNA: TGCGCCAGCAGCTTAAAGCGAGAGGTTGGAGATACGCAGTATTTT.

V usage is TRBV11-2 and J usage is TRBJ2-7; D ambiguous. From germline, CDR1 is SGHAT and CDR2 FQNNGV. The V gene lost 5 bases and the J gene lost 5 bases, with 16 bases spanning the gap. The CDR3 totals 14 residues. For the CDR3, the DNA is TGTGCCAGCAGCAGACTTATTTCGTCGGACGAGCAGTACTTC. This sequence encodes CASSRLISSDEQYF.

This clone was observed a single time. V gene TRBV18 combines with J gene TRBJ1-2; maybe TRBD1 (6 bases). Trimming left V 6 bases short and J 4 bases short, with 12 bases between. Germline V gives CDR1 KGHSH, CDR2 LQKENI. The CDR3 consists of 13 residues. The CDR3 protein is CASSAQGSYGYTF. The CDR3 nucleotides are TGTGCCAGCTCGGCTCAGGGGAGCTATGGCTACACCTTC.